Listed below are T cell receptor beta chains from one sample, sequenced in a study of radiation and T cells in renal cell carcinoma. The assay was immunoSEQ multiplex PCR, and TCRdb's table has in-frame clones only and misses some. The sample includes approximately 85,000 clones, nearly 90% of them seen just once. The material sequenced was blood, taken from a patient whose treatment included radiotherapy and nephrectomy. The receptor source for this set is a woman in her seventies with renal cell carcinoma. Both conserved end residues are part of each CDR3. A D gene is named only where the DNA matches it firmly. Some rows have no size entry. The others give once, few or many, or a class for an expanded clone.

TRBJ1-5,TRBV7-6,-,TRBD1,TGTGCCAGCAGCACCGGACAGGCGGGTAATCAGCCCCAGCATTTT,CASSTGQAGNQPQHF
TRBJ2-1,TRBV27,once,-,TGTGCCAGCAGTCCGCGTAGGAACAATGAGCAGTTCTTC,CASSPRRNNEQFF
TRBJ1-3,TRBV7-6,-,-,TGTGCCACCCGCCGGGACTTGGGAAGGAACACCATATATTTT,CATRRDLGRNTIYF
TRBJ2-7,TRBV5-1,-,TRBD1,TGCGCCAGCCGACAGGGGGGATACGAGCAGTACTTC,CASRQGGYEQYF
TRBJ1-1,TRBV6-6,once,-,TGTGCCAGCAGCCAGGCCTCTGAAGCTTTCTTT,CASSQASEAFF
TRBJ1-3,TRBV7-9,-,TRBD1,TGTGCCAGCCAGGGGGGAGGCTTCGGAAACACCATATATTTT,CASQGGGFGNTIYF
TRBJ2-5,TRBV7-2,-,TRBD2,TGTGCCAGCAGCTCCTCTAGCGGGGGGGCCTGGGAGACCCAGTACTTC,CASSSSSGGAWETQYF
TRBJ2-2,TRBV19,-,-,TGTGCCAGTACCCATACGAACACCGGGGAGCTGTTTTTT,CASTHTNTGELFF
TRBJ1-1,TRBV29-1,few,TRBD1,TGCAGCGTTGTTGGGACAGGCACCTCGAACACTGAAGCTTTCTTT,CSVVGTGTSNTEAFF
TRBJ1-2,TRBV7-3,-,-,TGTGCCAGCAGCTCAAGAGGCGGGTTGTATGGCTACACCTTC,CASSSRGGLYGYTF
TRBJ2-1,TRBV19,-,-,TGTGCCAGTAGTATTAACGGGGGAGGCGGGCAGTTCTTC,CASSINGGGGQFF
TRBJ1-5,TRBV6-6,once,-,TGTGCCAGCAGTTCCGGGGGGACTTACAATCAGCCCCAGCATTTT,CASSSGGTYNQPQHF
TRBJ1-2,TRBV7-3,once,-,TGTGCCAGCAGCTTAAGTGGCGGGCCGAACTATGGCTACACCTTC,CASSLSGGPNYGYTF
TRBJ1-1,TRBV7-3,-,-,TGTGCCAGCAGTCAAGAGGGCAGGAACACTGAAGCTTTCTTT,CASSQEGRNTEAFF
TRBJ2-1,TRBV6-5,-,TRBD2,TGTGCCAGTTGTGGCGGGGGGACATACAATGAGCAGTTCTTC,CASCGGGTYNEQFF
TRBJ2-7,TRBV10-3,-,-,TGTGCCATCAGTGAGGTCAAGGCGGTCTCCTACGAGCAGTACTTC,CAISEVKAVSYEQYF
TRBJ2-5,TRBV7-6,few,-,TGTGCCAGCAGCTTAGCGGGGGGCCAAGAGACCCAGTACTTC,CASSLAGGQETQYF
TRBJ2-1,TRBV5-1,-,TRBD1,TGCGCCAGCAGCTTGGGGGACAGGCTATACAATGAGCAGTTCTTC,CASSLGDRLYNEQFF
TRBJ1-4,TRBV11-2,-,-,TGTGCCAGCAGCTTAGATCTGGGCCGGTTTGGGGAAAAACTGTTTTTT,CASSLDLGRFGEKLFF
TRBJ2-1,TRBV18,-,TRBD2,TGTGCCAGCTCACCTGTAGCGGGGCATTTATTATGCTCCTACAATGAGCAGTTCTTC,CASSPVAGHLLCSYNEQFF
TRBJ2-1,TRBV27,-,TRBD2,TGTGCCAGCACTGGGTTATCAATAGCGGGGGATAATGAGCAGTTCTTC,CASTGLSIAGDNEQFF
TRBJ2-3,TRBV5-1,once,-,TGCGCCAGCAGCTTGGGTGCAGATACGCAGTATTTT,CASSLGADTQYF
TRBJ2-1,TRBV6-6,-,TRBD2,TGTGCCAGCAGGCTAGCGGGGGGCCCAGACAATGAGCAGTTCTTC,CASRLAGGPDNEQFF
TRBJ1-2,TRBV5-1,-,-,TGCGCCAGCAGCGCCGGGACTTTAGCTAACTATGGCTACACCTTC,CASSAGTLANYGYTF
TRBJ2-5,TRBV29-1,once,TRBD1,TGCAGCGTCCCCTTACGACCCGGGACAGGGGATCGAGAGACCCAGTACTTC,CSVPLRPGTGDRETQYF
TRBJ2-3,TRBV19,-,TRBD2,TGTGCCAGTAGTATCAGTCTTAGGGCTAGCGGGGGGAGAGGGGATACGCAGTATTTT,CASSISLRASGGRGDTQYF
TRBJ1-1,TRBV18,-,-,TGTGCCAGCTCACCACGGGGCGGGGGCACTGAAGCTTTCTTT,CASSPRGGGTEAFF
TRBJ1-1,TRBV5-6,-,-,TGTGCCAGCAGCTTGGCAGGAGAATGGAACACTGAAGCTTTCTTT,CASSLAGEWNTEAFF
TRBJ1-1,TRBV19,few,-,TGTGCCAGTAGTAAGGGGCCGGGCACTGAAGCTTTCTTT,CASSKGPGTEAFF
TRBJ2-3,TRBV19,-,-,TGTGCCAGTAGTGCGTGGGACAATGGCACAGATACGCAGTATTTT,CASSAWDNGTDTQYF
TRBJ2-1,TRBV30,-,-,TGTGCCTGGAGTGTGGGGAGTTCGCCTCCGCCACTTGGAGGGCTGTACTACAATGAGCAGTTCTTC,CAWSVGSSPPPLGGLYYNEQFF
TRBJ2-7,TRBV6-5,-,-,TGTGCCAGCAGCTCCACCTGGGAGCAGTACTTC,CASSSTWEQYF
TRBJ1-1,TRBV7-9,-,-,TGTGCCAGCAGCTTAGTGGCTGGGGTCTCTGAAGCTTTCTTT,CASSLVAGVSEAFF
TRBJ2-6,TRBV11-3,-,-,TGTGCCAGCAGCTTAGGTGGGAGCGGTTCGGGGGCCAACGTCCTGACTTTC,CASSLGGSGSGANVLTF
TRBJ1-6,TRBV15,-,TRBD1,TGTGCCACCACCTTAGACAGGGAGGGATCACCCCTCCACTTT,CATTLDREGSPLHF
TRBJ2-1,TRBV9,-,-,TGTGCCAGCAGCGTAGAGCCCCGGGGGATCAATGAGCAGTTCTTC,CASSVEPRGINEQFF
TRBJ1-4,TRBV19,-,-,TGTGCCAGTAGGGACGGACAGTTCCGCGAAAAACTGTTTTTT,CASRDGQFREKLFF
TRBJ1-6,TRBV27,-,-,TGTGCCAGCAGTATAGGGAGCTCCTATAATTCACCCCTCCACTTT,CASSIGSSYNSPLHF
TRBJ2-5,TRBV13,-,-,TGTGCCAGCAGCTTAAGCGCGAGGCTCCCCGGGGTTGAGACCCAGTACTTC,CASSLSARLPGVETQYF
TRBJ2-1,TRBV5-6,once,-,TGTGCCAGCAGCTTGCCCGAGGGTGAGCAGTTCTTC,CASSLPEGEQFF
TRBJ2-3,TRBV15,-,TRBD1,TGTGCCACCACCTTGGACAGGGCCGGCACAGATACGCAGTATTTT,CATTLDRAGTDTQYF
TRBJ2-1,TRBV7-9,-,-,TGTGCCAGCAGCCCCCGGACAGACTCCTACAATGAGCAGTTCTTC,CASSPRTDSYNEQFF
TRBJ2-3,TRBV7-9,-,TRBD2,TGTGCCAGCAGCTTAGGTTACGGGGGGGCCAATGTAGAGGCAGATACGCAGTATTTT,CASSLGYGGANVEADTQYF
TRBJ1-3,TRBV5-1,-,-,TGCGCCAGCAGCTTGGGGTGGGGCAGCTCTGGAAACACCATATATTTT,CASSLGWGSSGNTIYF
TRBJ1-3,TRBV20-1,-,-,TGCAGTGCTAGAGTTGGAAACACCATATATTTT,CSARVGNTIYF
TRBJ1-2,TRBV28,-,-,TGTGCCAGCAGTTACTCCGGGGCTGGGTATGGCTACACCTTC,CASSYSGAGYGYTF
TRBJ2-7,TRBV7-9,-,-,TGTGCCAGCAGCCCTGACAACTACGAGCAGTACTTC,CASSPDNYEQYF
TRBJ1-2,TRBV7-2,-,TRBD1,TGTGCCAGCAGCACCGCAGGGGGCGCTGAGGGCTACACCTTC,CASSTAGGAEGYTF